A few counts support the clone carrying this TCR beta chain. The antigen remains unidentified. This specimen belongs to a study of T cells in Graves' hyperthyroidism and ophthalmopathy. The CDR3 extends over 14 amino acids. Trimming cost V 6 bases and J 0 bases, with 12 bases left between them. Germline V gives CDR1 DFQATT, CDR2 SNEGSKA (reference sequence). The PBMCs had their origin in 10 ml of fresh peripheral blood. The CDR3 regions of TCR beta were amplified from RNA transcripts. During a first-round RT-PCR of the TCR CDR3, the HTBI primer set was used. A single record per CDR3 protein comes from TCRdb applying MiXCR to the multiplex PCR reads. The data show under 400,000 distinct CDR3 sequences, over 12% seen once. Study results and caveats: Blood held most thyroid clonotypes expanded above 0.001 frequency.

The clonotype was recovered from a woman aged 55-75 years with Graves' ophthalmopathy. Specimen: blood. This chain links TRBV20-1 with TRBJ1-5; weak D call: TRBD1 (6 bases). The CDR3 protein is CSAGHRSSNQPQHF. The DNA of the CDR3 is TGCAGTGCGGGACACAGGAGTAGCAATCAGCCCCAGCATTTT.